A selection of T cell receptor beta chains follows, all from one sample in a study of CD8 T cells in Susac syndrome. MiXCR, applied by TCRdb to the immunoSEQ multiplex PCR reads, yields one record per CDR3 protein. The data hold around 170,000 distinct CDR3 sequences, with about 96% observed a single time. What was sequenced was CD4+ T cells from PBMCs. The source is a human donor with Susac syndrome. CDR3s include the opening cysteine and the closing phenylalanine or tryptophan. Fields, in order: J gene, D gene, V gene, clone size, CDR3 protein, CDR3 DNA. D genes are given only for firm matches. A clone size is listed for some rows: how often the clone was seen (once, few, many), or a class if it is expanded.

>TRBJ1-1|.|TRBV2|.
CASTSDTFNTEAFF
TGTGCCAGCACCTCGGACACATTTAACACTGAAGCTTTCTTT
>TRBJ2-7|.|TRBV29-1|.
CSVEGLNSYEQYF
TGCAGCGTTGAAGGCCTAAACTCCTACGAGCAGTACTTC
>TRBJ2-1|TRBD2|TRBV29-1|.
CSVQTSGGAQEQFF
TGCAGCGTTCAGACTAGCGGGGGGGCCCAGGAGCAGTTCTTC
>TRBJ2-5|.|TRBV30|.
CAWSVLDTPGTQYF
TGTGCCTGGAGTGTACTTGACACCCCAGGGACCCAGTACTTC
>TRBJ2-3|.|TRBV29-1|.
CSVGNSATSTDTQYF
TGCAGCGTCGGAAATAGCGCAACTAGCACAGATACGCAGTATTTT
>TRBJ1-2|.|TRBV5-1|.
CASSFWGEVYGYTF
TGCGCCAGCAGCTTTTGGGGAGAGGTCTATGGCTACACCTTC
>TRBJ2-5|TRBD1|TRBV27|.
CASSGDRVDGTQYF
TGTGCCAGCAGTGGGGACAGGGTTGACGGGACCCAGTACTTC
>TRBJ1-2|.|TRBV27|.
CASSPRDSTGYTF
TGTGCCAGCAGTCCCCGCGACAGTACGGGCTACACCTTC
>TRBJ2-2|TRBD1|TRBV7-9|once
CASSSPRPSGQVSGELFF
TGTGCCAGCAGCTCCCCACGTCCATCGGGACAGGTCTCCGGGGAGCTGTTTTTT
>TRBJ1-1|.|TRBV29-1|.
CSADRGILMNTEAFF
TGCAGCGCCGATAGGGGTATACTCATGAACACTGAAGCTTTCTTT
>TRBJ1-2|.|TRBV7-9|once
CASSLNGDGYTF
TGTGCCAGCAGCTTAAACGGCGATGGCTACACCTTC
>TRBJ1-2|.|TRBV20-1|.
CSARDRWGDKWAGYTF
TGCAGTGCTAGAGATAGGTGGGGGGATAAATGGGCGGGCTACACCTTC
>TRBJ2-1|TRBD2|TRBV28|.
CASSPRLAGHNEQFF
TGTGCCAGCAGTCCCCGACTAGCGGGGCACAATGAGCAGTTCTTC
>TRBJ2-3|.|TRBV15|.
CATSGTSTDTQYF
TGTGCCACCAGCGGGACCAGCACAGATACGCAGTATTTT
>TRBJ2-7|.|TRBV6-2/TRBV6-3|once
CASRKEGLRSYEQYF
TGTGCCAGCAGGAAAGAGGGACTTCGTTCATACGAGCAGTACTTC
>TRBJ1-1|.|TRBV4-3|.
CASSHVIGNTEAFF
TGCGCCAGCAGCCACGTTATTGGGAACACTGAAGCTTTCTTT
>TRBJ2-5|TRBD2|TRBV7-2|.
CASSASGTRETQYF
TGTGCCAGCAGCGCCTCCGGGACTAGGGAGACCCAGTACTTC
>TRBJ1-1|.|TRBV19|.
CASSIALGEAFF
TGTGCCAGTAGTATAGCGCTCGGTGAAGCTTTCTTT
>TRBJ1-1|TRBD1|TRBV6-6|.
CASREGQGNTEAFF
TGTGCCAGCAGGGAGGGACAGGGAAACACTGAAGCTTTCTTT
>TRBJ1-6|.|TRBV4-1|.
CASSQDEVRPLHF
TGCGCCAGCAGCCAAGATGAGGTCAGACCCCTCCACTTT